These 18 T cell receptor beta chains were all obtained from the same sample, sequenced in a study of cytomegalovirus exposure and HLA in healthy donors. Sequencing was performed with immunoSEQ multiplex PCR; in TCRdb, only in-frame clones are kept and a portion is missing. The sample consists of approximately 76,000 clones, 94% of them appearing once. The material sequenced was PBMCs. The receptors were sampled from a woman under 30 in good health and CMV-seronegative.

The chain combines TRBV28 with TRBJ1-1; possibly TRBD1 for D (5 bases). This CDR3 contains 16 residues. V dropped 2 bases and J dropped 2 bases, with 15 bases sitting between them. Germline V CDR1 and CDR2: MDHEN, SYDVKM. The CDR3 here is CASSLRKKGPNTEAFF. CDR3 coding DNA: TGTGCCAGCAGTTTAAGGAAGAAGGGGCCTAACACTGAAGCTTTCTTT.

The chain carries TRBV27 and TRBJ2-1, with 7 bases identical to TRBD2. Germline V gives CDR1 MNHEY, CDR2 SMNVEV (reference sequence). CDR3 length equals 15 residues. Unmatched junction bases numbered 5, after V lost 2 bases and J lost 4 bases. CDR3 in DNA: TGTGCCAGCAGTTTAGAGCGGGACCTATACAATGAGCAGTTCTTC. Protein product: CASSLERDLYNEQFF.

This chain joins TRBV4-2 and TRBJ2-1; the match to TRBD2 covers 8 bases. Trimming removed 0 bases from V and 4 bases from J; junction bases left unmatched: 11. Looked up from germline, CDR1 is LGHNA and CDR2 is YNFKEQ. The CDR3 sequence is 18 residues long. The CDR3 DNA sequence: TGTGCCAGCAGCCAAGATCGGGCCCGACTAGCGTCATACAATGAGCAGTTCTTC. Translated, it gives CASSQDRARLASYNEQFF.

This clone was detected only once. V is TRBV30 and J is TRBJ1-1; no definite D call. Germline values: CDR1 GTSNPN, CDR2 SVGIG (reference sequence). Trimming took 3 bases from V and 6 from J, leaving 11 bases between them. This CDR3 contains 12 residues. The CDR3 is CAWSPGGSEAFF. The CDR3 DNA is TGTGCCTGGAGCCCAGGCGGGTCTGAAGCTTTCTTT. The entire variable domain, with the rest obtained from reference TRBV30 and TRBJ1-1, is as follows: SQTIHQWPATLVQPVGSPLSLECTVEGTSNPNLYWYRQAAGRGLQLLFYSVGIGQISSEVPQNLSASRPQDRQFILSSKKLLLSDSGFYLCAWSPGGSEAFFGQGTRLTVV.

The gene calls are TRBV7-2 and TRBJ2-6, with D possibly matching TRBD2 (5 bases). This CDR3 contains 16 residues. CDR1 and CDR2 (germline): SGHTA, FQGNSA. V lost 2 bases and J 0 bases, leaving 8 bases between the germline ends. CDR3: CASSLKRSSGANVLTF. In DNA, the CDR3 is TGTGCCAGCAGCTTAAAGCGGAGCTCTGGGGCCAACGTCCTGACTTTC.

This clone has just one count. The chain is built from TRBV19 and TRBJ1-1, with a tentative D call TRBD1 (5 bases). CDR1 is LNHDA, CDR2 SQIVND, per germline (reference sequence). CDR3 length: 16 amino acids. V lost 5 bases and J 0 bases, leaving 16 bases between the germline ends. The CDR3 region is CASSVGNRPMNTEAFF. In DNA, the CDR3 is TGTGCCAGTAGTGTTGGAAACAGGCCGATGAACACTGAAGCTTTCTTT.

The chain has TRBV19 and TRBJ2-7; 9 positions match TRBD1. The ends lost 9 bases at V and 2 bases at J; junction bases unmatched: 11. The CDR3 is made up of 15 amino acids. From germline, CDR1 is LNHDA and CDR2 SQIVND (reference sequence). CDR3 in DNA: TGTGCCAGCTCCCCGGGACAGGGTTTTCCCTACGAGCAGTACTTC. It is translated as CASSPGQGFPYEQYF.

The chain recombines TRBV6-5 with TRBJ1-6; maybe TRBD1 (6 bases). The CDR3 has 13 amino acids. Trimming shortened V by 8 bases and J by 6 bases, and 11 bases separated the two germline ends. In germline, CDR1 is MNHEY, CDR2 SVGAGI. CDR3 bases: TGTGCCAGCGGCAGGGGCCTTAATTCACCCCTCCACTTT. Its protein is CASGRGLNSPLHF.

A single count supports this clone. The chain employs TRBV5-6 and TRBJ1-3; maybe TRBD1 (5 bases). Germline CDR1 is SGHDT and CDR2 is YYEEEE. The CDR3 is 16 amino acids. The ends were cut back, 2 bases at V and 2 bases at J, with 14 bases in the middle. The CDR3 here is CASSFSTTAPGNTIYF. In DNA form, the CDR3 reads TGTGCCAGCAGCTTCTCCACGACAGCTCCTGGAAACACCATATATTTT. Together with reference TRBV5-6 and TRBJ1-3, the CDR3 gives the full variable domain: DAGVTQSPTHLIKTRGQQVTLRCSPKSGHDTVSWYQQALGQGPQFIFQYYEEEERQRGNFPDRFSGHQFPNYSSELNVNALLLGDSALYLCASSFSTTAPGNTIYFGEGSWLTVV.

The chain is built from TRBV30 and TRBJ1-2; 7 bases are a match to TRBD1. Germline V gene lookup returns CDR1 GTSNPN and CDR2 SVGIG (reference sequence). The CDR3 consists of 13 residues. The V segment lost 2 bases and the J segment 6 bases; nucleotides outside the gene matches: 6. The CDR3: CAWSLTGVNGYTF. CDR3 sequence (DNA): TGTGCCTGGAGTCTAACAGGGGTTAATGGCTACACCTTC.

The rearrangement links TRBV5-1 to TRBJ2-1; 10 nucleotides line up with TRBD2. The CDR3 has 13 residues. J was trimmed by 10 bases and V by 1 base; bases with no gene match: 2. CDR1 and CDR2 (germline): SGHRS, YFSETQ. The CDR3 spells CASSLQTSGEQFF. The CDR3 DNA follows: TGCGCCAGCAGCTTGCAGACTAGCGGGGAGCAGTTCTTC.

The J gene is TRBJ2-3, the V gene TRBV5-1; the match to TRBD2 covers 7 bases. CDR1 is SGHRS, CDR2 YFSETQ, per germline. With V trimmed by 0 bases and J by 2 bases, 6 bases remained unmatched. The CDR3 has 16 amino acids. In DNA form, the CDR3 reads TGCGCCAGCAGCTTGGTGCTAGCGGAGAACACAGATACGCAGTATTTT. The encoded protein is CASSLVLAENTDTQYF. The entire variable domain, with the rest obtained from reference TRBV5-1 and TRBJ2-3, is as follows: KAGVTQTPRYLIKTRGQQVTLSCSPISGHRSVSWYQQTPGQGLQFLFEYFSETQRNKGNFPGRFSGRQFSNSRSEMNVSTLELGDSALYLCASSLVLAENTDTQYFGPGTRLTVL.

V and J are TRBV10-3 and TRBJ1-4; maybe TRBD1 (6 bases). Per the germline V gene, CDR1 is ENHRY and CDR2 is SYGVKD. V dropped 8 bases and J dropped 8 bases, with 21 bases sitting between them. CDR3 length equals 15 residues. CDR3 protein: CAIEQNREWVEKLFF. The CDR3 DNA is TGTGCCATCGAACAAAACAGGGAGTGGGTCGAAAAACTGTTTTTT.

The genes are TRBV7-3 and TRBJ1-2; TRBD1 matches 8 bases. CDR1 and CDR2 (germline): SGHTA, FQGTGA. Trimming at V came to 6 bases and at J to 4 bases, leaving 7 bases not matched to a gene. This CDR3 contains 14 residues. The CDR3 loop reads CASSYEGQGYGYTF. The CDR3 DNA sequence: TGTGCCAGCAGTTATGAAGGACAGGGCTATGGCTACACCTTC.

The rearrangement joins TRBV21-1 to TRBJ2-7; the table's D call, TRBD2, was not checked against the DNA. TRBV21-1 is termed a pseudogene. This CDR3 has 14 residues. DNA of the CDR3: TGTGCCAGCAGCAAAAGCGTAAGCTCCTACGAGCAGTACTTC. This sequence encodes CASSKSVSSYEQYF.

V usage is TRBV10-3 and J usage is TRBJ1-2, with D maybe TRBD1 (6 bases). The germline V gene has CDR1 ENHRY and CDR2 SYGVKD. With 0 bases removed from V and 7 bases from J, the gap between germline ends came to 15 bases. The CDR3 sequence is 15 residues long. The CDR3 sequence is CAISESVGALAGYTF. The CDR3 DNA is TGTGCCATCAGTGAGTCAGTGGGGGCATTAGCTGGCTACACCTTC.

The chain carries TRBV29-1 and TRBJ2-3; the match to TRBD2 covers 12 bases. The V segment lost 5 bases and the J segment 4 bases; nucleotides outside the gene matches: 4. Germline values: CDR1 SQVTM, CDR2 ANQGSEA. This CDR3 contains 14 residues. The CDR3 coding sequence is TGCAGCGTTCTCGGACTAGCGGGGTCAGATACGCAGTATTTT. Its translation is CSVLGLAGSDTQYF.

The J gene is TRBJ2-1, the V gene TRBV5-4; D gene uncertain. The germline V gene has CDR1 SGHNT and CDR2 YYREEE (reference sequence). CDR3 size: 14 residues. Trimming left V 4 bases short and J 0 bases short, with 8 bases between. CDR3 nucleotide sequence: TGTGCCAGCAGCCCGTCCCCCTCCTACAATGAGCAGTTCTTC. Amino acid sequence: CASSPSPSYNEQFF.